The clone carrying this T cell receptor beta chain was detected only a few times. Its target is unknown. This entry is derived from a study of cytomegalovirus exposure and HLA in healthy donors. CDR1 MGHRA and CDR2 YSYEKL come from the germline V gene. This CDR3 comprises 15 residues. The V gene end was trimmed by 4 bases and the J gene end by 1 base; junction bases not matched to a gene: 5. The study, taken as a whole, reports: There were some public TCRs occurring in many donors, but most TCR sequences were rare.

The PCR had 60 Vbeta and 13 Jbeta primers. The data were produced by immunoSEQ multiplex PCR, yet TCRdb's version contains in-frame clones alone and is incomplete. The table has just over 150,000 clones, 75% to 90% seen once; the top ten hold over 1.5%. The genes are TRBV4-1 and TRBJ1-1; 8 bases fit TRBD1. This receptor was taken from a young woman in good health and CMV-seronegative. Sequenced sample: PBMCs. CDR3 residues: CASSPQTGANTEAFF. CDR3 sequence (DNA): TGCGCCAGCAGCCCCCAGACAGGGGCGAACACTGAAGCTTTCTTT.